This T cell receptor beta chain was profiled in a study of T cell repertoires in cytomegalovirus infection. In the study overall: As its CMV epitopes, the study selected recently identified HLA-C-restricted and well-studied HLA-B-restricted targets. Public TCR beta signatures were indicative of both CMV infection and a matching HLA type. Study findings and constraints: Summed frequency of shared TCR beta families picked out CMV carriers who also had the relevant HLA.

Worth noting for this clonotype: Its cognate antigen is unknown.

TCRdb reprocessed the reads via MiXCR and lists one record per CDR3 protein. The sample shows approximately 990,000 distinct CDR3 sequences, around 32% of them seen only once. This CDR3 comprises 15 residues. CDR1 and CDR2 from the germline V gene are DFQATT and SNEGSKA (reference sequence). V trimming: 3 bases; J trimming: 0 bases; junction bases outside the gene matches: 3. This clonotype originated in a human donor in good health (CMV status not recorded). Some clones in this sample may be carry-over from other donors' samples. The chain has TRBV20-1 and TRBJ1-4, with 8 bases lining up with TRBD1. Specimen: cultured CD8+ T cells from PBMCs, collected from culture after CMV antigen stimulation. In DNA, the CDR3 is TGCAGTGCTAGGCTACAGGGGGCAACTAATGAAAAACTGTTTTTT. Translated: CSARLQGATNEKLFF.